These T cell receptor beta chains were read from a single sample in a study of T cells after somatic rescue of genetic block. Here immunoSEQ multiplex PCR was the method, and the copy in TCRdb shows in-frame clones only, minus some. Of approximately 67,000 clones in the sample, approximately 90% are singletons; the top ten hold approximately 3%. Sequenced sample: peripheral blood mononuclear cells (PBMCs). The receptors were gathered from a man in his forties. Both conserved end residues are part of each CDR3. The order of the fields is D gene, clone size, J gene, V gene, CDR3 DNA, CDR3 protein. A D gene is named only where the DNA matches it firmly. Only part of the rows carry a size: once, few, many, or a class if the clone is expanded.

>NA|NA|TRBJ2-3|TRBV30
TGTGCCTGGAGGGGGGGTACAGATACGCAGTATTTT
CAWRGGTDTQYF
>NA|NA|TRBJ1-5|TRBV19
TGTGCCAGTACCACAGAGGGGAATCAGCCCCAGCATTTT
CASTTEGNQPQHF
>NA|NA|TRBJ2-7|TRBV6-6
TGTGCCAGCAGTTACGGCGGGACCTACGAGCAGTACTTC
CASSYGGTYEQYF
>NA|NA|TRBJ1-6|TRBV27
TGTGCCAGCAGTTTGAGGGCAAGGGGGTATTCACCCCTCCACTTT
CASSLRARGYSPLHF
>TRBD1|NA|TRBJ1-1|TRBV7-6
TGTGCCAGCAGGCATAGACAGGGGGATCCGAACACTGAAGCTTTCTTT
CASRHRQGDPNTEAFF
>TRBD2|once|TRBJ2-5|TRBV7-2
TGTGCCAGCAGCTTGGCTAGCGGGAGGCCCGAGACCCAGTACTTC
CASSLASGRPETQYF
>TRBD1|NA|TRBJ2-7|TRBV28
TGTGCCAGCAGTGACCCTAGGGGGCGGCACCCCTACGAGCAGTACTTC
CASSDPRGRHPYEQYF
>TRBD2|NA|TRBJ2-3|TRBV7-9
TGTGCCAGCAGCCTGACTAGCGGGGGCCACACAGATACGCAGTATTTT
CASSLTSGGHTDTQYF
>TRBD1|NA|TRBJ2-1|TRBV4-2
TGTGCCAGCAGCCAGCCCGCTCCGGGACAGGGCACCTACAATGAGCAGTTCTTC
CASSQPAPGQGTYNEQFF
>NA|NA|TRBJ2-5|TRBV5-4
TGTGCCAGCTTCTCGCCCGGGGGGCTCCGAGAGACCCAGTACTTC
CASFSPGGLRETQYF
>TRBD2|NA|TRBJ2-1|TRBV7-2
TGTGCCAGCAGCCCGACTAGCGGTAGCTACAATGAGCAGTTCTTC
CASSPTSGSYNEQFF
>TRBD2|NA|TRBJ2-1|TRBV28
TGTGCCAGCAGGCCCCCCGTAGCGGGCAATGAGCAGTTCTTC
CASRPPVAGNEQFF
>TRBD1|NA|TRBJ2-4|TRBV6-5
TGTGCCAGCAGAATCGACAGGGGTACCAAAAACATTCAGTACTTC
CASRIDRGTKNIQYF
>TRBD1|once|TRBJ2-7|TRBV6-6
TGTGCCAGCCGGGACAGTGACTACGAGCAGTACTTC
CASRDSDYEQYF
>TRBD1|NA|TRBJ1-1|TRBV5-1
TGCGCCAGCAGCTTGGGGCAGGGGGGCATGAACACTGAAGCTTTCTTT
CASSLGQGGMNTEAFF
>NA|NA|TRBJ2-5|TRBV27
TGTGCCAGCAGTTTATATGCGGAGCACCAAGAGACCCAGTACTTC
CASSLYAEHQETQYF
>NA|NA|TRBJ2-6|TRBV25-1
TGTGCCAGCTCTCCTAGAACAGGAACGAACTCTGGGGCCAACGTCCTGACTTTC
CASSPRTGTNSGANVLTF
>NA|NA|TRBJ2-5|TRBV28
TGTGCCAGCAGTTTTTTTGTCGGCCAAGAGACCCAGTACTTC
CASSFFVGQETQYF
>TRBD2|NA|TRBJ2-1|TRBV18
TGTGCCAGCTCAAGTGTACGGGAGGACAATGAGCAGTTCTTC
CASSSVREDNEQFF
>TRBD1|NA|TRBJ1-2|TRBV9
TGTGCCAGCAGCCCTACAGGGGATGGCTACACCTTC
CASSPTGDGYTF
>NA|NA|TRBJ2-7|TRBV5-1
TGCGCCAGCAGCCCGGGGGCAGCCCTCTCCTACGAGCAGTACTTC
CASSPGAALSYEQYF
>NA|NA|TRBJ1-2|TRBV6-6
TGTGCCAGCAGTTACTCCGAGGGGAGCTCGAGGGGCTACACCTTC
CASSYSEGSSRGYTF
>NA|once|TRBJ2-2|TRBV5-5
TGTGCCAGCAGCTTCAGGCGGGGGCCCACCGGGGAGCTGTTTTTT
CASSFRRGPTGELFF
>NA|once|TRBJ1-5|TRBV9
TGTGCCAGCAGCCGGGGGAAGGGAGGCCGCAATCAGCCCCAGCATTTT
CASSRGKGGRNQPQHF
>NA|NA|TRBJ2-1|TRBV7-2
TGTGCCAGCAGCTTAGTCCGCTTGGAGCAGTTCTTC
CASSLVRLEQFF
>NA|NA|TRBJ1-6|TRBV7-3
TGTGCCAGCAGCTTAGACGAACAATATAATTCACCCCTCCACTTT
CASSLDEQYNSPLHF
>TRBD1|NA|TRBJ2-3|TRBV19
TGTGCCAGTAGTATAGTTGGGACAGGGGCAGATACGCAGTATTTT
CASSIVGTGADTQYF
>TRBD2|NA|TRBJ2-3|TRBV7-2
TGTGCCAGCAGCTTAGAGGGGACTAGCGGGGGGTGGACAGATACGCAGTATTTT
CASSLEGTSGGWTDTQYF
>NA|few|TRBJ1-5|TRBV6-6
TGTGCCAGCAGTTCCCCGGGCACGAATCAGCCCCAGCATTTT
CASSSPGTNQPQHF
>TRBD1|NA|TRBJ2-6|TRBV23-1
TGCGCCACCCCCAAGACAGGGAGCTCTGGGGCCAACGTCCTGACTTTC
CATPKTGSSGANVLTF
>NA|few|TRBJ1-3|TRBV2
TGTGCCAGCAGTGAGGAATGGTTGATTAGAAACACCATATATTTT
CASSEEWLIRNTIYF
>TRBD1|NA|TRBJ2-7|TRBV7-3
TGTGCCAGCAGCACCCCGGGACAGGGGATCGGGGTCTACGAGCAGTACTTC
CASSTPGQGIGVYEQYF
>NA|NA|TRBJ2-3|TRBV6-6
TGTGCCAGCAGTTACTCGTTGTCGAGCACAGATACGCAGTATTTT
CASSYSLSSTDTQYF
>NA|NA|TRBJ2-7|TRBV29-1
TGCAGCGTTGGTCCCGGGTTGGGGAACGAGCAGTACTTC
CSVGPGLGNEQYF
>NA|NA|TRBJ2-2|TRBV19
TGTGCCAGTAGTCTCCTGACAGACGCGAACACCGGGGAGCTGTTTTTT
CASSLLTDANTGELFF
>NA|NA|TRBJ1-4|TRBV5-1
TGCGCCAGCAGCCCCCTCCAGTGGGGTTCGGAAAAACTGTTTTTT
CASSPLQWGSEKLFF
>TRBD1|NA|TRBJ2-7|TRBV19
TGTGCCACCCGGGACAGGGCTACCTACGAGCAGTACTTC
CATRDRATYEQYF
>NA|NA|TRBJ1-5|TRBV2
TGTGCCAGCAAACGGCAGGGAGGGAATCAGCCCCAGCATTTT
CASKRQGGNQPQHF
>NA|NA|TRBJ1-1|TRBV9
TGTGCCAGCAGCGACCGGGACCCTCAGGGGGAAGCTTTCTTT
CASSDRDPQGEAFF
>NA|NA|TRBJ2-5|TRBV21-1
TGTGCCAGAGGGGCACTGGGGGCAGAGACCCAGTACTTC
CARGALGAETQYF
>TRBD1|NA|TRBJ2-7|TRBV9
TGTGCCAGCAGCGTGAAAGGGACAGGCTACGAGCAGTACTTC
CASSVKGTGYEQYF
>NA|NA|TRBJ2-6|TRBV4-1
TGCGCCAGCAGTTCCGGACACTCTGGGGCCAACGTCCTGACTTTC
CASSSGHSGANVLTF